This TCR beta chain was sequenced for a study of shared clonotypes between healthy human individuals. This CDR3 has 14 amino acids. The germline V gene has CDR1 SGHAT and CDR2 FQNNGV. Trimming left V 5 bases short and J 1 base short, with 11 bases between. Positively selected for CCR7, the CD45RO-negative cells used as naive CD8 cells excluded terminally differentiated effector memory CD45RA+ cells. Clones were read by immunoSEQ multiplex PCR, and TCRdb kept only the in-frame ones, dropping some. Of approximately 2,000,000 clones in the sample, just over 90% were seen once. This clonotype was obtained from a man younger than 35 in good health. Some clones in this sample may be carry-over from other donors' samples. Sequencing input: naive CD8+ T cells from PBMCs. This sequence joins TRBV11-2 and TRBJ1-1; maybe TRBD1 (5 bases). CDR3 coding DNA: TGTGCCAGCAGCCGCGGGGGGTGGAACACTGAAGCTTTCTTT. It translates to CASSRGGWNTEAFF.